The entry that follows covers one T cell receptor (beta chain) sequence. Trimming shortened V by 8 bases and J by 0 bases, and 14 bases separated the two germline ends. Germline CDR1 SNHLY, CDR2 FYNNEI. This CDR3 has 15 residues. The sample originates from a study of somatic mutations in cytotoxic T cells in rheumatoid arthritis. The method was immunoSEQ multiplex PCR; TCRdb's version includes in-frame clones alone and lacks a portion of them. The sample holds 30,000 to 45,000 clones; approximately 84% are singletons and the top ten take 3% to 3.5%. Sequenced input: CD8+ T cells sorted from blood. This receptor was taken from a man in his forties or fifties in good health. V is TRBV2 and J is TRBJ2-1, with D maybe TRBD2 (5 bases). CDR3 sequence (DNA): TGTGCCAGCCACCTCGCGGGCAGCTCCTACAATGAGCAGTTCTTC. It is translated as CASHLAGSSYNEQFF.